Below, 23 T cell receptor beta chains from the same sample are listed, as sequenced in a study of identical twins. TCRdb reanalysed the 5' RACE reads using MiXCR and keeps one entry per CDR3 protein. The table lists 400,000 to 500,000 distinct CDR3 sequences, roughly an eighth of them singletons, with approximately 0.98% in the top ten. This sample also belongs to another study, concerning yellow fever vaccine responses in identical twins.

What was sequenced was CD4+ T cells sorted from blood. Receptors originate from a woman under 30 in good health.

This rearrangement joins TRBV3-1 to TRBJ2-2; tentative D call: TRBD1 (6 bases). CDR1 is LGHDT, CDR2 YNNKEL, per germline (reference sequence). There are 15 residues in the CDR3. V dropped 3 bases and J dropped 1 base, with 9 bases sitting between them. The CDR3 coding sequence is TGTGCCAGCAGCCAGTACAGGGAGAACACCGGGGAGCTGTTTTTT. This gives the protein CASSQYRENTGELFF.

This clonotype was seen a handful of times. The V and J genes are TRBV7-9 and TRBJ2-4, with D tentatively TRBD2 (5 bases). The CDR3 has 12 amino acids. The germline V and J ends were trimmed by 8 bases and 2 bases, with 7 bases remaining between them. Germline CDR1 SEHNR, CDR2 FQNEAQ (reference sequence). CDR3 nucleotide sequence: TGTGCCAGCGGGAGCCCCAAAAACATTCAGTACTTC. Its translation is CASGSPKNIQYF.

J is TRBJ2-5 and V is TRBV6-5, with 7 bases lining up with TRBD2. V shed 2 bases, J shed 4 bases, and the junction held 7 bases outside the gene matches. Per germline, CDR1 MNHEY and CDR2 SVGAGI. CDR3 length equals 15 residues. This CDR3 reads CASSYDVGEGETQYF. CDR3 in DNA: TGTGCCAGCAGTTACGATGTGGGGGAGGGAGAGACCCAGTACTTC.

The table lists this clonotype with many counts. The genes are TRBV7-2 and TRBJ1-3; a weak D match, TRBD1 (5 bases). The CDR3 length is 15 residues. V was cut by 2 bases and J by 4 bases, with 12 bases left in between. Germline lookup yields CDR1 SGHTA and CDR2 FQGNSA. The CDR3 reads CASSLRDYGGNTIYF. Here the CDR3 DNA reads TGTGCCAGCAGCTTACGGGACTACGGAGGAAACACCATATATTTT.

This clonotype was seen a handful of times. The CDR3 reads CASSRETGANEKLFF. DNA for the CDR3: TGTGCCAGCAGCCGTGAGACAGGGGCTAATGAAAAACTGTTTTTT. V and J are TRBV3-1 and TRBJ1-4, with 8 bases aligning to TRBD1. Per the germline V gene, CDR1 is LGHDT and CDR2 is YNNKEL (reference sequence). After removal of 4 bases from V and 3 bases from J, the junction contained 4 bases not matched to a gene. CDR3 length equals 15 residues.

This chain connects TRBV7-2 to TRBJ2-5; 7 bases align to TRBD1. Germline CDR1 is SGHTA and CDR2 is FQGNSA. The CDR3 loop spans 13 amino acids. The ends lost 0 bases at V and 8 bases at J; junction bases unmatched: 3. CDR3 amino acids: CASSLATGTTQYF. The CDR3 bases are TGTGCCAGCAGCTTAGCGACAGGGACCACCCAGTACTTC.

This clonotype has a handful of counts. The rearrangement joins TRBV5-1 to TRBJ1-2; TRBD1 aligns across 7 bases. This CDR3 region has 14 residues. Losses at the gene ends were 4 bases for V and 3 bases for J; bases not matched to a gene: 6. In germline, CDR1 is SGHRS, CDR2 YFSETQ. The CDR3 protein is CASSPGQADYGYTF. The CDR3 DNA reads as TGCGCCAGCAGCCCCGGACAGGCGGACTATGGCTACACCTTC.

The chain links TRBV29-1 to TRBJ2-1; 9 nucleotides line up with TRBD2. The CDR3 has 15 residues. V lost 2 bases and J lost 8; bases outside the gene matches: 10. Germline V gene lookup returns CDR1 SQVTM and CDR2 ANQGSEA. The CDR3 protein is CSVELRRLAGHEQFF. The DNA of the CDR3 is TGCAGCGTTGAACTGAGGCGGCTAGCGGGGCATGAGCAGTTCTTC.

V is TRBV3-1 and J is TRBJ1-2; TRBD1 matches 8 bases. The length of the CDR3 is 13 residues. V was pared by 4 bases and J by 7 bases, with 5 bases of the junction left unmatched. Germline V gene sequence: CDR1 LGHDT, CDR2 YNNKEL (reference sequence). CDR3 in amino acids: CASSRDRGGGYTF. CDR3 in DNA: TGTGCCAGCAGCCGTGACAGGGGAGGTGGCTACACCTTC.

This clonotype was picked up a small number of times. The chain recombines TRBV12-3 or TRBV12-4 with TRBJ2-3, with D uncertain. V lost 6 bases and J 2 bases, leaving 15 bases between the germline ends. This CDR3 spans 15 amino acids. The CDR3 DNA sequence: TGTGCCAGCAGCCTCCTCAGAGGAGACACAGATACGCAGTATTTT. Translated: CASSLLRGDTDTQYF.

This clonotype has a handful of counts. The chain couples TRBV19 to TRBJ2-4; 7 nucleotides match TRBD1. J lost 0 bases, V lost 6 bases, and 8 bases had no gene match. Germline values: CDR1 LNHDA, CDR2 SQIVND (reference sequence). CDR3 length: 16 residues. The DNA for the CDR3 is TGTGCCAGTAGCCCCGGACAGGAATTAGCCAAAAACATTCAGTACTTC. Encoded protein: CASSPGQELAKNIQYF.

The chain uses TRBV5-1 and TRBJ2-1; 10 bases map to TRBD1. The CDR3 has 18 amino acids. Per germline, CDR1 SGHRS and CDR2 YFSETQ. J lost 7 bases, V lost 2 bases, and 15 bases had no gene match. DNA for the CDR3: TGCGCCAGCAGCTTCCGAGGACAGGGGGGTTTTGTGCAGAATGAGCAGTTCTTC. This sequence encodes CASSFRGQGGFVQNEQFF.

This clonotype was detected a few times. The chain joins TRBV4-2 to TRBJ2-7, with 9 bases matching TRBD1. Germline trimming cut 2 bases from V and 6 bases from J; bases unmatched to any gene: 11. Per the germline V gene, CDR1 is LGHNA and CDR2 is YNFKEQ. This CDR3 spans 16 amino acids. The CDR3 reads CASSQLDRGSLGEQYF. The CDR3 DNA reads as TGTGCCAGCAGCCAACTTGACAGGGGGAGCCTCGGCGAGCAGTACTTC.

This clonotype was detected many times. The chain recombines TRBV6-2 or TRBV6-3 with TRBJ2-7; TRBD1 matches at 12 bases. The V segment lost 2 bases and the J segment 7 bases; nucleotides outside the gene matches: 6. Germline CDR1 MNHEY, CDR2 SVGEGT. This CDR3 has 15 residues. DNA of the CDR3: TGTGCCAGCAGTTACCCGGGACAGGGGGCCTGGGAGCAGTACTTC. Translation gives CASSYPGQGAWEQYF.

The chain has TRBV5-1 and TRBJ2-5; D is unclear. The CDR3 totals 14 residues. Germline V gives CDR1 SGHRS, CDR2 YFSETQ. V lost 0 bases to trimming and J lost 1 base, with 7 bases between them. The CDR3 DNA is TGCGCCAGCAGCTTGGTAACAACCCAAGAGACCCAGTACTTC. It codes for CASSLVTTQETQYF.

The V and J genes are TRBV23-1 and TRBJ1-1; TRBD1 matches 10 bases. TRBV23-1 is reported as an ORF; its role is uncertain. V dropped 2 bases and J dropped 0; count of bases not matched to a gene: 9. This CDR3 region has 18 residues. The chain's CDR3 is CASSQMAWGQGMNTEAFF. The CDR3 DNA follows: TGCGCCAGCAGTCAAATGGCTTGGGGACAGGGGATGAACACTGAAGCTTTCTTT.

This clonotype showed up just a few times. A read error is possible here, since a much larger clone lies one base away. The gene calls are TRBV7-2 and TRBJ2-5, with D possibly being TRBD1 (5 bases). With 4 bases removed from V and 2 bases from J, the gap between germline ends came to 20 bases. Germline CDR1 SGHTA, CDR2 FQGNSA. This CDR3 spans 17 amino acids. The CDR3 is CASSSRSGRTTQETQYF. The CDR3 DNA sequence: TGTGCCAGCAGCTCGAGGTCTGGCAGGACAACACAAGAGACCCAGTACTTC.

The chain links TRBV4-3 to TRBJ2-7; 8 nucleotides line up with TRBD2. V shed 3 bases and J 3 bases; nucleotides not matched to a gene: 4. Germline assignment: CDR1 LGHNA and CDR2 YSLEER. The CDR3 runs 14 residues. CDR3 coding DNA: TGCGCCAGCAGCCAGTCAGCGGGGGACTACGAGCAGTACTTC. This codes for CASSQSAGDYEQYF.

A few counts support this clonotype. V gene TRBV27 combines with J gene TRBJ2-7; D is unclear. Deletions cut 5 bases from V and 0 bases from J, with 8 bases between. The CDR3 extends over 13 amino acids. CDR1 is MNHEY and CDR2 is SMNVEV in the germline V gene (reference sequence). The CDR3 coding sequence is TGTGCCAGCAGTCGGGTAACCTCCTACGAGCAGTACTTC. Translated, it gives CASSRVTSYEQYF.

This clonotype appeared a few times. The chain couples TRBV12-3 or TRBV12-4 to TRBJ1-2, with no clear D. Between the trimmed V and J ends, which lost 2 bases and 2 bases, there was a span of 6 bases. The CDR3 covers 13 residues. The CDR3 here is CASSLSANYGYTF. CDR3 DNA: TGTGCCAGCAGTTTATCAGCCAACTATGGCTACACCTTC.

The chain couples TRBV6-5 to TRBJ1-1, with D perhaps matching TRBD1 (6 bases). V was clipped by 2 bases and J by 5 bases, with 9 bases between them. Germline V gene data show CDR1 as MNHEY and CDR2 as SVGAGI. The CDR3 runs 13 residues. CDR3 coding DNA: TGTGCCAGCAGTTACGGGCAGGGGACTGAAGCTTTCTTT. It translates to CASSYGQGTEAFF.

This clonotype appeared a few times. This chain connects TRBV20-1 to TRBJ2-5; 12 positions match TRBD2. This CDR3 is built from 13 residues. V shed 6 bases, J shed 4 bases, and the junction held 3 bases outside the gene matches. The V gene's germline CDR1 is DFQATT and CDR2 SNEGSKA (reference sequence). The CDR3 sequence: CSAVTSGRETQYF. CDR3 DNA: TGCAGTGCCGTGACTAGCGGGAGAGAGACCCAGTACTTC.

This clonotype was counted only a few times. The V gene is TRBV5-1, the J gene TRBJ2-7; no firm D call. Germline V gene data show CDR1 as SGHRS and CDR2 as YFSETQ. Trimming took off 0 bases at V and 3 bases at J, with 10 bases between the two ends. This CDR3 is 14 amino acids long. The CDR3 here is CASSLGSRFYEQYF. CDR3 DNA sequence: TGCGCCAGCAGCTTGGGTAGCAGGTTCTACGAGCAGTACTTC.